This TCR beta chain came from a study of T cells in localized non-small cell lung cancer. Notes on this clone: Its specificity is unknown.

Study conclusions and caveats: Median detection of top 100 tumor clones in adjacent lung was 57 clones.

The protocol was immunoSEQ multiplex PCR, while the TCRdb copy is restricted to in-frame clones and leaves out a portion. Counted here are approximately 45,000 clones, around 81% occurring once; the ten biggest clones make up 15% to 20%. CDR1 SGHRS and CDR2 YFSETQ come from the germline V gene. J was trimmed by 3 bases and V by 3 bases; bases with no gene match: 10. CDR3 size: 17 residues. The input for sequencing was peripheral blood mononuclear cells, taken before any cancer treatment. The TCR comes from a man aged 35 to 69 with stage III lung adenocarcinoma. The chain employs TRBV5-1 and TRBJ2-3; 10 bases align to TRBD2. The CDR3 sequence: CASSSGLAVLRTDTQYF. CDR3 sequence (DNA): TGCGCCAGCAGCTCAGGACTAGCGGTGCTCAGGACAGATACGCAGTATTTT.